This TCR beta chain was observed in a study of cytomegalovirus exposure and HLA in healthy donors. PCR primers comprised 60 Vbeta and 13 Jbeta primers. TCRdb keeps only in-frame clones here, not all; method: immunoSEQ multiplex PCR. There are around 96,000 clones in the sample; around four fifths occur only once, and about a tenth lies in the top ten. Germline V gene data show CDR1 as MNHEY and CDR2 as SMNVEV (reference sequence). Trimming removed 4 bases at V and 1 base at J, with 12 bases between. The CDR3 is made up of 15 amino acids. This chain links TRBV27 with TRBJ2-3; tentatively, D is TRBD1 (6 bases). The TCR comes from a man younger than 45 in good health and CMV-seropositive. The sample consisted of PBMCs. CDR3: CASSSVGARTDTQYF. In DNA, the CDR3 is TGTGCCAGCAGTTCGGTGGGGGCACGCACAGATACGCAGTATTTT.